This T cell receptor (beta chain) comes out of a study of cytomegalovirus exposure and HLA in healthy donors. CDR3 length: 14 amino acids. The trim removed 0 bases at V and 8 bases at J, leaving 3 bases unmatched. Germline V gives CDR1 SGHRS, CDR2 YFSETQ. Donors counted as nominally healthy when sampled, yet unrecorded immune exposures were likely. Researchers ran the PCR with 60 Vbeta and 13 Jbeta primers. Sequenced by immunoSEQ multiplex PCR; TCRdb stores in-frame clones only, minus some. The data show approximately 150,000 clones, with roughly 79% seen just once and 1.5% held by the top ten. Study results and caveats: TCR beta chain V- and J-gene trimming was linked, in a later analysis, to a missense variant in DCLRE1C. V segments that were indistinguishable, TRBV6-2 and TRBV6-3 among them, were omitted from analysis. Specificity of a few CMV-associated chains for CMV antigens was verified in vitro.

On this clone itself: Its antigen remains unknown.

V usage is TRBV5-1 and J usage is TRBJ2-1; 9 positions agree with TRBD1. The sequenced sample was PBMCs. The TCR originated in a woman aged 18-35 years in good health and CMV-seronegative. CDR3 DNA: TGCGCCAGCAGCTTGGGGACAGGGGTGGATGAGCAGTTCTTC. Protein sequence: CASSLGTGVDEQFF.